Below are 3 T cell receptor beta chains sequenced from a single sample in a study of T-cell reconstitution after alpha-beta-depleted transplantation in children. Unique molecular identifiers were used in preparing the TCRbeta library. Via MiXCR, TCRdb re-called the PCR reads, giving one row per CDR3 protein. The data contain roughly 310,000 distinct CDR3 sequences, approximately 23% of them singletons. The specimen was PBMCs, mostly from graft donor cells, collected 180 days after TCRalphabeta/CD19-depleted stem cell transplant. The receptors derive from a male patient aged 10 to 17 who had a stem cell transplant for acute lymphoblastic leukemia, so the T cells may come from the graft donor.

Comments on this clonotype: An end of the junction does not agree with germline; a read error may underlie this. The chain links TRBV24-1 to TRBJ2-1; a weak D match, TRBD2 (6 bases). The CDR3 has 15 residues. Germline CDR1 and CDR2: KGHDR and SFDVKD. In DNA, the CDR3 is TGTGCCACCAGTGAGACGGGAGTGCGCTACAATAAGCAGTTCTTC. It translates to CATSETGVRYNKQFF.

This clonotype occurred a few times. The gene calls are TRBV20-1 and TRBJ2-7, with D unclear. Per germline, CDR1 DFQATT and CDR2 SNEGSKA (reference sequence). Trimming pared 6 bases from V and 5 bases from J, leaving 11 bases between. There are 11 residues in the CDR3. The CDR3 here is CSASHRDEQYF. In DNA, the CDR3 is TGCAGTGCCTCTCACCGCGACGAGCAGTACTTC.

This chain connects TRBV6-2 or TRBV6-3 to TRBJ2-7; 9 bases are shared with TRBD2. This CDR3 has 17 amino acids. V lost 3 bases and J lost 3; bases outside the gene matches: 12. Germline V CDR1 and CDR2: MNHEY, SVGEGT. The CDR3 nucleotides are TGTGCCAGCAGTTATCAAAGCGGGAGGCCCGTCAGCTACGAGCAGTACTTC. Its translation: CASSYQSGRPVSYEQYF.